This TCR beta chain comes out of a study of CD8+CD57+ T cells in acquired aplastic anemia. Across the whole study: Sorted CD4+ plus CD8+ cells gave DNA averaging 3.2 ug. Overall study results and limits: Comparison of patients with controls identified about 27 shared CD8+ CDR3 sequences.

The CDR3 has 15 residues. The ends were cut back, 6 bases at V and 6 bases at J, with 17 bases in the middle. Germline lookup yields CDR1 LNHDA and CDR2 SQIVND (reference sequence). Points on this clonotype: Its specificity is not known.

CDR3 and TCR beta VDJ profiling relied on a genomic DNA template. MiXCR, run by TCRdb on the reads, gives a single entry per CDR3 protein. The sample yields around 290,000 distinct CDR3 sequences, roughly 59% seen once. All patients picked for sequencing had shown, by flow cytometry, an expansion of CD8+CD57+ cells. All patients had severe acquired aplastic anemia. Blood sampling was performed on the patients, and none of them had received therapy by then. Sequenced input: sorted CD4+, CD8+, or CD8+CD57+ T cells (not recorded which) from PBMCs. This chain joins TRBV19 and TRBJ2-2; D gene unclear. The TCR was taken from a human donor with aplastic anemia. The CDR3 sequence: CASSSSPPRSGELFF. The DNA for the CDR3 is TGTGCCAGTAGCAGTAGCCCCCCCCGATCCGGGGAGCTGTTTTTT.